This TCR beta chain was retrieved from a study of blood T cell repertoires in COVID-19. Study at large: Samples taken during acute and convalescent COVID-19 were collected in the United States, Italy and Spain. Nucleic acid was either cDNA or gDNA, and it came from T cells, B-cell-depleted T cells, or PBMCs.

Original data processing: How many nucleated cells were present was estimated from reference gene primer amplification. Sequencing was performed with immunoSEQ multiplex PCR; in TCRdb, only in-frame clones are kept and a portion is missing. V, J and clone size derive from that table, while D and trimming were established from the DNA sequence. The data show 250,000 to 350,000 clones, around four fifths seen once. Germline CDR1 reads LNHDA; CDR2 reads SQIVND (reference sequence). The germline V and J ends were trimmed by 5 bases and 1 base, with 9 bases remaining between them. CDR3 size: 13 residues. Material for sequencing was peripheral blood. The chain has TRBV19 and TRBJ2-7; no firm D call. The receptor was isolated from a woman between 50 and 59 years old with active or convalescent COVID-19. The DNA of the CDR3 is TGTGCCAGTAGTCTCGTCTCGTCCTACGAGCAGTACTTC. It is translated as CASSLVSSYEQYF.